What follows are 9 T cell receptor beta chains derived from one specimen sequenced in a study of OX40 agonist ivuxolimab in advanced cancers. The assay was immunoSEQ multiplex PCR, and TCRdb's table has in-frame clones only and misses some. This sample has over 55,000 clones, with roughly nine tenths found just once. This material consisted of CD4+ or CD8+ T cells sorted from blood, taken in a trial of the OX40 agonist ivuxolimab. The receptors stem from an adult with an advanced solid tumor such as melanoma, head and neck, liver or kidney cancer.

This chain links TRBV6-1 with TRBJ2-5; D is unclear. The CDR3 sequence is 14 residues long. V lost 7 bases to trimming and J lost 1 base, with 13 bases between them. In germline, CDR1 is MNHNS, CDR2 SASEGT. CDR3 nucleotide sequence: TGTGCCAGCATCCCCCCAGAGACCCAAGAGACCCAGTACTTC. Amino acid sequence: CASIPPETQETQYF.

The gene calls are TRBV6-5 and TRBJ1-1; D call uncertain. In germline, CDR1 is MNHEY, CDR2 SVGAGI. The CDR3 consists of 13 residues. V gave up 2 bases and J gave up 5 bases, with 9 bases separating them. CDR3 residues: CASSYGGGTEAFF. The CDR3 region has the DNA TGTGCCAGCAGTTACGGTGGAGGAACTGAAGCTTTCTTT.

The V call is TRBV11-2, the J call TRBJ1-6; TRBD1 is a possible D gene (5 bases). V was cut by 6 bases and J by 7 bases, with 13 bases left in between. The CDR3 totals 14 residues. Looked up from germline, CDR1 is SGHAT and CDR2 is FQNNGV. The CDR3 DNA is TGTGCCAGCAGTTTGGGGACGGTGAATTCACCCCTCCACTTT. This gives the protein CASSLGTVNSPLHF. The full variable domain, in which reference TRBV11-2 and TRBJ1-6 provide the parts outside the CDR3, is EAGVAQSPRYKIIEKRQSVAFWCNPISGHATLYWYQQILGQGPKLLIQFQNNGVVDDSQLPKDRFSAERLKGVDSTLKIQPAKLEDSAVYLCASSLGTVNSPLHFGNGTRLTVT.

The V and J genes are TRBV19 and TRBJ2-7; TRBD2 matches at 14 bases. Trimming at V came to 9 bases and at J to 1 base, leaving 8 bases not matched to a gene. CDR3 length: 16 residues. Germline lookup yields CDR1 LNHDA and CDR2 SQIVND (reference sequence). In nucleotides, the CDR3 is TGTGCCAGCGAATCCGGGACTAGCGGGGGATCCTACGAGCAGTACTTC. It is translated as CASESGTSGGSYEQYF.

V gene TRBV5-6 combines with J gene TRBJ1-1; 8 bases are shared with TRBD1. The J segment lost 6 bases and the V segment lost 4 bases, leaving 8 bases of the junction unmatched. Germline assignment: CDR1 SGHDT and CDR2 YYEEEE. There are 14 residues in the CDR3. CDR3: CASSQPDRVAEAFF. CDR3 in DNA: TGTGCCAGCAGCCAGCCGGACAGGGTAGCTGAAGCTTTCTTT.

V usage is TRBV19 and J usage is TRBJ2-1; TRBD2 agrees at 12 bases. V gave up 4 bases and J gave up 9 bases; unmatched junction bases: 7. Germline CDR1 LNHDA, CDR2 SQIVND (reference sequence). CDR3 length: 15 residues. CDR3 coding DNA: TGTGCCAGTAGTAACCTAGCGGGGGGGCCAGCTGAGCAGTTCTTC. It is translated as CASSNLAGGPAEQFF.

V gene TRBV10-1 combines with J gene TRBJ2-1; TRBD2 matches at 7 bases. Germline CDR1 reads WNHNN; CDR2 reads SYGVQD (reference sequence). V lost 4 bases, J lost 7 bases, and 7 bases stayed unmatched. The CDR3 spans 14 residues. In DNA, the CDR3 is TGCGCCAGCAGTGGGGGACTAACTACTAATGAGCAGTTCTTC. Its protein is CASSGGLTTNEQFF.

CDR3 nucleotide sequence: TGTGCCAGCACGGGGCAGGGGGACACTGAAGCTTTCTTT. This codes for CASTGQGDTEAFF. The chain joins TRBV2 to TRBJ1-1; 7 positions match TRBD1. V shed 7 bases, J shed 3 bases, and the junction held 5 bases outside the gene matches. CDR3 length: 13 residues. Germline assignment: CDR1 SNHLY and CDR2 FYNNEI. The full variable domain, rest sourced from reference TRBV2 and TRBJ1-1, is EPEVTQTPSHQVTQMGQEVILRCVPISNHLYFYWYRQILGQKVEFLVSFYNNEISEKSEIFDDQFSVERPDGSNFTLKIRSTKLEDSAMYFCASTGQGDTEAFFGQGTRLTVV.

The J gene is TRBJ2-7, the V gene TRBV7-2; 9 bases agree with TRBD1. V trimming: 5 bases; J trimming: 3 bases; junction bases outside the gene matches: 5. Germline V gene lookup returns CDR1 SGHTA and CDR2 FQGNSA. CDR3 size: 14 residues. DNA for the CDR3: TGTGCCAGCAGCGCCTGGACAGGGGTCTACGAGCAGTACTTC. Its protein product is CASSAWTGVYEQYF.